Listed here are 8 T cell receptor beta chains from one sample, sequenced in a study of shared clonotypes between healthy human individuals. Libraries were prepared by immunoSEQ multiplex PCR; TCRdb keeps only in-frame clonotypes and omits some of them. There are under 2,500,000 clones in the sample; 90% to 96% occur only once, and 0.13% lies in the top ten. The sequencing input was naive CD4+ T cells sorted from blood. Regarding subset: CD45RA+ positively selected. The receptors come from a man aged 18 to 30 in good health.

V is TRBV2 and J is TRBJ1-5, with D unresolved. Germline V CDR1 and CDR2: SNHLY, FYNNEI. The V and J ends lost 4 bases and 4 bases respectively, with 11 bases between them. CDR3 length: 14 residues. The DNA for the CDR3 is TGTGCCAGCAGTGCGGACGCGGGTAATCAGCCCCAGCATTTT. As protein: CASSADAGNQPQHF. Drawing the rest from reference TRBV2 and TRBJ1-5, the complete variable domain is EPEVTQTPSHQVTQMGQEVILRCVPISNHLYFYWYRQILGQKVEFLVSFYNNEISEKSEIFDDQFSVERPDGSNFTLKIRSTKLEDSAMYFCASSADAGNQPQHFGDGTRLSIL.

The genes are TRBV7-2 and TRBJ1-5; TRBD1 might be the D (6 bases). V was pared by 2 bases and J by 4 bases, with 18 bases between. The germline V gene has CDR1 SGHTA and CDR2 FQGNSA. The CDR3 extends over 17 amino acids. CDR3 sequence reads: CASSLITGRFGNQPQHF. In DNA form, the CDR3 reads TGTGCCAGCAGCTTAATAACAGGGCGATTTGGGAATCAGCCCCAGCATTTT.

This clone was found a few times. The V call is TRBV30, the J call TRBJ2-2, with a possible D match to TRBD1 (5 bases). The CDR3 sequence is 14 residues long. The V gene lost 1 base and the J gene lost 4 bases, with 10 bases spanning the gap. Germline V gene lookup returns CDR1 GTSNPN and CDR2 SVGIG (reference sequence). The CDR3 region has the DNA TGTGCCTGGAGTGGCAGGGCCGGCACCGGGGAGCTGTTTTTT. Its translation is CAWSGRAGTGELFF.

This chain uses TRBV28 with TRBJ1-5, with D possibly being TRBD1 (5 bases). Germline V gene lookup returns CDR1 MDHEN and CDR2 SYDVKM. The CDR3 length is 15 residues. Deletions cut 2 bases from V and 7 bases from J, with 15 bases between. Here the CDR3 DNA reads TGTGCCAGCAGTTTACCGACAGACATCGGACAGCCCCAGCATTTT. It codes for CASSLPTDIGQPQHF.

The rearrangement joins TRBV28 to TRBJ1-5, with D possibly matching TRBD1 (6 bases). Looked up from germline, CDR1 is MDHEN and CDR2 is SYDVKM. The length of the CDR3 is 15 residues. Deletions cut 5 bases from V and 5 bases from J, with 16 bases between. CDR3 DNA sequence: TGTGCCAGCAGTCCTAGAGGTACAGGGTATCAGCCCCAGCATTTT. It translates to CASSPRGTGYQPQHF.

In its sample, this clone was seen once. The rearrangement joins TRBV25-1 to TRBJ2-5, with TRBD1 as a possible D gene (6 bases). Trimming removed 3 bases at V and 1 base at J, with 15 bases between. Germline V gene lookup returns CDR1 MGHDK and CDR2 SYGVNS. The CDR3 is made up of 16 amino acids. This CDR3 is CASSDPGTNFQETQYF. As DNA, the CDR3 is TGTGCCAGCAGTGACCCTGGGACAAACTTCCAAGAGACCCAGTACTTC.

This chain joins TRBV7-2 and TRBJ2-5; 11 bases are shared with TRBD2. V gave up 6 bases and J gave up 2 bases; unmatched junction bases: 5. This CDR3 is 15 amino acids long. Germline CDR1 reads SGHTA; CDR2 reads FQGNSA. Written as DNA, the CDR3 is TGTGCCAGCAGATCTTTAGCGGGAGGGCAAGAGACCCAGTACTTC. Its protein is CASRSLAGGQETQYF. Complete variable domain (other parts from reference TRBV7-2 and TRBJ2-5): GAGVSQSPSNKVTEKGKDVELRCDPISGHTALYWYRQSLGQGLEFLIYFQGNSAPDKSGLPSDRFSAERTGGSVSTLTIQRTQQEDSAVYLCASRSLAGGQETQYFGPGTRLLVL.

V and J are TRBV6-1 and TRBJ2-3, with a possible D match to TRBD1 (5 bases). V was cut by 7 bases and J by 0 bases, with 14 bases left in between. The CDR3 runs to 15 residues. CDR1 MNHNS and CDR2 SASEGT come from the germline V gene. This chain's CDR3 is CASIPFRDSTDTQYF. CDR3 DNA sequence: TGTGCCAGCATTCCTTTCAGGGATAGCACAGATACGCAGTATTTT.